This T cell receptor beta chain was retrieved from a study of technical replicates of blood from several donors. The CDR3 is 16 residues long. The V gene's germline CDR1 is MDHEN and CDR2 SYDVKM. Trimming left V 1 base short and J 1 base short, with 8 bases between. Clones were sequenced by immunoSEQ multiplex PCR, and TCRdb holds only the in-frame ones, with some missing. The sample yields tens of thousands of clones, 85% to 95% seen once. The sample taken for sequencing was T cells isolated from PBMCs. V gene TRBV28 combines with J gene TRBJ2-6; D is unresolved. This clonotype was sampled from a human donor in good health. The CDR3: CASSLFSGSGANVLTF. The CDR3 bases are TGTGCCAGCAGTTTATTTTCCGGTTCTGGGGCCAACGTCCTGACTTTC. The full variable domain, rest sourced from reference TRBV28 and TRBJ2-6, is DVKVTQSSRYLVKRTGEKVFLECVQDMDHENMFWYRQDPGLGLRLIYFSYDVKMKEKGDIPEGYSVSREKKERFSLILESASTNQTSMYLCASSLFSGSGANVLTFGAGSRLTVL.